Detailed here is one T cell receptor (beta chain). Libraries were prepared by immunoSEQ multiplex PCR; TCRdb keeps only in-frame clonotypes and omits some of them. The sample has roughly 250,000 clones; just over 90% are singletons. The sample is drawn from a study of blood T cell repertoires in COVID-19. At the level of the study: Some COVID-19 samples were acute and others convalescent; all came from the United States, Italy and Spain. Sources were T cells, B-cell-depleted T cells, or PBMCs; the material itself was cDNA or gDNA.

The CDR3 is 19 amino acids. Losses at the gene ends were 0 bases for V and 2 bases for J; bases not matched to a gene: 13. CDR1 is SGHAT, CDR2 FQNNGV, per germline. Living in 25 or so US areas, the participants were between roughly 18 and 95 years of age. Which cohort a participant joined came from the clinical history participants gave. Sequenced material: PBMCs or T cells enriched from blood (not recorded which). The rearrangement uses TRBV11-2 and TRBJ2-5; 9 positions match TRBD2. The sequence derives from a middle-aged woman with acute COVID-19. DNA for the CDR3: TGTGCCAGCAGCTTAGAGGCGAGTGCGGGAGGGCGAACACAAGAGACCCAGTACTTC. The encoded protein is CASSLEASAGGRTQETQYF.